What follows is one T cell receptor (beta chain) and its context. Its antigen is as yet unknown. The sample comes from a study of T cell responses to AZD1222 COVID-19 vaccine. General study findings and limits: Once two AZD1222 doses were given, Spike-specific TCR breadth and depth went up. At baseline, just six or seven AZD1222 recipients tested seropositive.

TCRdb's copy holds only in-frame clones and misses some; the assay was immunoSEQ multiplex PCR. Among 52,000 or so clones listed, approximately 89% were seen once. V was trimmed by 1 base and J by 0 bases, leaving 12 bases between them. CDR3 size: 17 residues. Germline values: CDR1 SGHTA, CDR2 FQGNSA. The sequence derives from an adult in good health. The sample here was peripheral blood, taken on day 0 of MenACWY control vaccination. The rearrangement links TRBV7-2 to TRBJ2-2; unclear D gene. The CDR3 DNA sequence: TGTGCCAGCAGCTTAGGTCCGGCAGGCTCGAACACCGGGGAGCTGTTTTTT. Translation gives CASSLGPAGSNTGELFF.